Listed below are T cell receptor beta chains from one sample, sequenced in a study of control samples from healthy donors and cancer patients. Data came from immunoSEQ multiplex PCR; TCRdb stores just in-frame clones and leaves some out. Of 130,000 or so clones in the sample, more than 70% were seen once. The sequenced sample consisted of blood. The receptors originated from a man aged 55 to 70 in good health. The CDR3 runs from the conserved cysteine through the conserved F or W. D genes are given only for firm matches. The size entry is marked missing in some rows and otherwise reads once, few, many or a size class.

NA	NA	TRBJ1-6	TRBV5-6	TGTGCCAGCAGCTCAACAGGGTATGTCAATTCACCCCTCCACTTT	CASSSTGYVNSPLHF
NA	NA	TRBJ2-1	TRBV7-6	TGTGCCAGCAGCTTACAGCGGGGTTCTAAAGGGGGCAATGAGCAGTTCTTC	CASSLQRGSKGGNEQFF
TRBD1	NA	TRBJ1-3	TRBV18	TGTGCCAGCTCACCATCCGGACAGGGGAGCTCTGGAAACACCATATATTTT	CASSPSGQGSSGNTIYF
TRBD1	NA	TRBJ1-2	TRBV7-8	TGTGCCAGCGGACAACCTACCGGGACAGGGATCGGCTACACCTTC	CASGQPTGTGIGYTF
TRBD1	few	TRBJ1-6	TRBV30	TGTGCCTGGGGAACAGGGGGACGAGTAGGTACACCCCTCCACTTT	CAWGTGGRVGTPLHF
NA	NA	TRBJ1-5	TRBV25-1	TGTCCCCAAAGGGGTACAGGTTCTTGTGGGTCTCAGCCCCAGCATTTT	CPQRGTGSCGSQPQHF
NA	NA	TRBJ1-2	TRBV30	TGTGCCTGGAGAGGACTAGGGAGGGCGCAGGATTTCTATGGCTACACCTTC	CAWRGLGRAQDFYGYTF
NA	NA	TRBJ1-2	TRBV5-4	TGTGCCAGCAGCCCTTCGGGGACTCTTGGCTACACCTTC	CASSPSGTLGYTF
NA	NA	TRBJ2-1	TRBV11-2	TGTGCCAGCAGCTTAGCATATTGGGGATCCCATGAGCAGTTCTTC	CASSLAYWGSHEQFF
NA	NA	TRBJ2-5	TRBV29-1	TGCAGCGTTGAAACTCACTACCAAGAGACCCAGTACTTC	CSVETHYQETQYF
NA	NA	TRBJ2-2	TRBV3-1/TRBV3-2	TGTGCCAGCAGCCAAGGATCGACTCCCGGGGAGCTGTTTTTT	CASSQGSTPGELFF
TRBD1	few	TRBJ2-7	TRBV2	TGTGCCGGGGGACAGGGGTACTACGAGCAGTACTTC	CAGGQGYYEQYF
NA	NA	TRBJ2-7	TRBV14	TGTGCCAGCAGCCCTGGACAATACGAGCAGTACTTC	CASSPGQYEQYF
TRBD1	NA	TRBJ2-7	TRBV5-1	TGCGCCAGCAGCACCCGCCGACAGGGGAAAGACTCCTACGAGCAGTACTTC	CASSTRRQGKDSYEQYF
NA	NA	TRBJ2-1	TRBV25-1	TGTGCCAGCAGAAAAGGGGCTTCCTATGAGCAGTTCTTC	CASRKGASYEQFF
TRBD1	few	TRBJ1-5	TRBV5-1	TGCGCCAGCAGCTTGGAGGGACAGAGTTATCAGCCCCAGCATTTT	CASSLEGQSYQPQHF
TRBD2	NA	TRBJ2-1	TRBV28	TGTGCCAGCAGTTTCCTCCGACTAGCCAATGAGCAGTTCTTC	CASSFLRLANEQFF
TRBD2	NA	TRBJ2-3	TRBV3-1/TRBV3-2	TGTGCCAGCAGCCAAGCCGGGACTAGCGTAACAGATACGCAGTATTTT	CASSQAGTSVTDTQYF
TRBD1	NA	TRBJ2-7	TRBV11-2	TGTGCCAGCAGCTTAATGGGAGACAGGGGGCGGTACGAGCAGTACTTC	CASSLMGDRGRYEQYF
TRBD1	NA	TRBJ1-6	TRBV5-6	TGTGCCAGCCATGTGCAGGGGGCATATTCACCCCTCCACTTT	CASHVQGAYSPLHF
NA	NA	TRBJ1-1	TRBV6-6	TGTGCCAGCACCCGGGGCCCCATGAACACTGAAGCTTTCTTT	CASTRGPMNTEAFF
NA	NA	TRBJ1-4	TRBV7-9	TGTGCCAGCAGCCTTGGGACACCTCACGCAACTAATGAAAAACTGTTTTTT	CASSLGTPHATNEKLFF
NA	NA	TRBJ2-1	TRBV15	TGTGCCACTGGCAGGGTCTCCTACAATGAGCAGTTCTTC	CATGRVSYNEQFF
TRBD2	NA	TRBJ2-5	TRBV9	TGTGCCAGCAGCGTAGCCGGGGCGGGGGGGCAAGAGACCCAGTACTTC	CASSVAGAGGQETQYF
TRBD1	once	TRBJ1-2	TRBV19	TGTGCCAGTACCCTCCGGGTGGGACAGAACTATGGCTACACCTTC	CASTLRVGQNYGYTF
NA	NA	TRBJ1-2	TRBV20-1	TGCAGTGCTAGTACTGGCTTCCGCCCCTATGGCTACACCTTC	CSASTGFRPYGYTF
TRBD1	NA	TRBJ1-1	TRBV7-2	TGTGCCAGCAGCTTATCAGGGGGCGGAACTGAAGCTTTCTTT	CASSLSGGGTEAFF
TRBD1	NA	TRBJ1-6	TRBV19	TGTGCCAGTAGTCGGGGACAGGGAAATTCACCCCTCCACTTT	CASSRGQGNSPLHF
TRBD1	NA	TRBJ1-6	TRBV7-2	TGTGCCAGCAGCGTAGGCCCGACAGGGAATTCACCCCTCCACTTT	CASSVGPTGNSPLHF
NA	NA	TRBJ1-5	TRBV30	TGTGCCTGGAGTGAGGGAGGGAACAGCAATCAGCCCCAGCATTTT	CAWSEGGNSNQPQHF
NA	once	TRBJ2-1	TRBV19	TGTGCCAGTAGTATCCAGACGACGCGGGAGCAGTTCTTC	CASSIQTTREQFF
NA	NA	TRBJ1-3	TRBV28	TGTGCCAGCAGTTTATGGGGGGACAACTCTGGAAACACCATATATTTT	CASSLWGDNSGNTIYF
TRBD1	NA	TRBJ1-5	TRBV7-8	TGTGCCAGCAGCTCGGGGACAGGTATGGCGCAGCCCCAGCATTTT	CASSSGTGMAQPQHF
TRBD2	NA	TRBJ2-2	TRBV6-2/TRBV6-3	TGTGCCAGCAGTTACTCGTGGCGGGGGGGCCCCGGGGAGCTGTTTTTT	CASSYSWRGGPGELFF
TRBD1	NA	TRBJ1-2	TRBV27	TGTGCCAGCAGCTTTACCGGGACAGCCTATGGCTACACCTTC	CASSFTGTAYGYTF
TRBD1	NA	TRBJ1-1	TRBV28	TGTGCCAGCAGTATTCTACAGGGGCACGTGGGGAACACTGAAGCTTTCTTT	CASSILQGHVGNTEAFF
TRBD1	NA	TRBJ1-2	TRBV27	TGTGCCAGCAGATACACCGGGACAGGGAACTATGGCTACACCTTC	CASRYTGTGNYGYTF